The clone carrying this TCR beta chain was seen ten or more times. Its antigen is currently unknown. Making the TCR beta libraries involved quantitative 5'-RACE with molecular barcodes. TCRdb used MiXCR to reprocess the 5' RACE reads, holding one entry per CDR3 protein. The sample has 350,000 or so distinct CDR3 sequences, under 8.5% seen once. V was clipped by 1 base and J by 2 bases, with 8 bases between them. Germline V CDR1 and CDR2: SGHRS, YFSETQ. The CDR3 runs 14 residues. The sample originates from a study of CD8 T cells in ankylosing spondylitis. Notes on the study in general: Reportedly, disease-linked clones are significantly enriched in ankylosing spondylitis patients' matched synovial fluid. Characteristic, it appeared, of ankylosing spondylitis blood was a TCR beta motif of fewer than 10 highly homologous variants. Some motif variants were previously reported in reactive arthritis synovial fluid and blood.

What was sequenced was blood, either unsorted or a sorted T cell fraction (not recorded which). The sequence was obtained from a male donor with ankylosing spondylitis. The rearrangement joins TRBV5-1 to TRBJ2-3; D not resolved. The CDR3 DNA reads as TGCGCCAGCAGCTTGTTACCTCCCACAGATACGCAGTATTTT. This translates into CASSLLPPTDTQYF.